Each of the 29 T cell receptor beta chains below was sequenced from the same sample in a study of blood T cells in healthy people across ages. A J-beta primer mix and a sample-barcoded 5' primer were used in a second PCR of roughly 7 to 12 cycles. TCRdb itself ran the 5' RACE reads through MiXCR, one entry per CDR3 protein. Of approximately 1.5 million distinct CDR3 sequences listed, roughly 30% are singletons. Sequencing input: blood. These receptor sequences come from a woman younger than 45 in good health.

This clonotype was observed a handful of times. The J gene is TRBJ1-5, the V gene TRBV6-2 or TRBV6-3; D is perhaps TRBD1 (5 bases). CDR1 MNHEY and CDR2 SVGEGT come from the germline V gene. The CDR3 extends over 14 amino acids. V lost 8 bases, J lost 2 bases, and 13 bases lay in between. CDR3 in DNA: TGTGCCAGCCGGGGGAGGGGAGGCAATCAGCCCCAGCATTTT. Translated: CASRGRGGNQPQHF.

This clonotype was seen only a few times. This rearrangement joins TRBV28 to TRBJ2-1; TRBD1 might be the D (5 bases). Germline CDR1 and CDR2: MDHEN and SYDVKM. The CDR3 contains 14 residues. V gave up 2 bases and J gave up 7 bases, with 12 bases separating them. The CDR3 DNA follows: TGTGCCAGCAGTTTACGGCAGGGTAAGAATGAGCAGTTCTTC. Its protein product is CASSLRQGKNEQFF.

The sample holds many counts of this clonotype. V gene TRBV10-3 combines with J gene TRBJ2-5, with D tentatively TRBD1 (6 bases). Germline V CDR1 and CDR2: ENHRY, SYGVKD. Trimming left V 10 bases short and J 5 bases short, with 20 bases between. This CDR3 has 14 amino acids. The CDR3 DNA reads TGTGCCACCTCGGGACACATTATCTCGGAGACCCAGTACTTC. Translated, it gives CATSGHIISETQYF.

J is TRBJ2-5 and V is TRBV6-6; D unclear. V lost 4 bases, J lost 1 base, and 13 bases lay in between. Germline lookup yields CDR1 MNHNY and CDR2 SVGAGI (reference sequence). The CDR3 has 15 amino acids. The CDR3 loop is CASSSAGKIQETQYF. The CDR3 DNA sequence: TGTGCCAGCAGTTCGGCCGGCAAAATCCAAGAGACCCAGTACTTC.

This clonotype was counted only a few times. The genes are TRBV15 and TRBJ2-7; either TRBD1 or TRBD2 may fit D (5 bases each). The V gene lost 0 bases and the J gene lost 2 bases, with 11 bases spanning the gap. The CDR3 spans 15 residues. Germline loops: CDR1 LNHNV, CDR2 YYDKDF (reference sequence). CDR3 sequence: CATSRDFGTPYEQYF. The CDR3 nucleotides are TGTGCCACCAGCAGAGATTTCGGGACCCCCTACGAGCAGTACTTC.

The V gene is TRBV9, the J gene TRBJ2-2, with 9 bases that match TRBD1. V lost 4 bases, J lost 5 bases, and 12 bases stayed unmatched. This CDR3 is built from 17 residues. From germline, CDR1 is SGDLS and CDR2 YYNGEE. The CDR3 nucleotides read TGTGCCAGCAGCTCGAGAAGGGGACAGGGTTATACCGGGGAGCTGTTTTTT. Protein sequence: CASSSRRGQGYTGELFF.

This clonotype showed up many times. V usage is TRBV20-1 and J usage is TRBJ2-7; D is unresolved. The germline V gene encodes CDR1 DFQATT and CDR2 SNEGSKA (reference sequence). The CDR3 is 13 amino acids. With 2 bases removed from V and 2 bases from J, the gap between germline ends came to 10 bases. The CDR3 region is CSARYDVAYEQYF. Here the CDR3 DNA reads TGCAGTGCTAGATATGACGTAGCCTACGAGCAGTACTTC.

The chain uses TRBV9 and TRBJ2-2; TRBD1 matches at 7 bases. The CDR3 is 14 residues long. Trimming removed 7 bases from V and 7 bases from J; junction bases left unmatched: 10. Per germline, CDR1 SGDLS and CDR2 YYNGEE. The CDR3 DNA follows: TGTGCCAGCGCCCCTAGGGGGCTCATCGGGGAGCTGTTTTTT. Its protein product is CASAPRGLIGELFF.

This clonotype has a handful of counts. The rearrangement joins TRBV6-1 to TRBJ2-2; possibly TRBD1 or TRBD2 for D (5 bases each). Germline V CDR1 and CDR2: MNHNS, SASEGT. The CDR3 extends over 13 amino acids. Trimming took off 8 bases at V and 6 bases at J, with 13 bases between the two ends. The CDR3 protein is CASGLMGAGELFF. The CDR3 coding sequence is TGTGCCAGCGGACTTATGGGGGCCGGGGAGCTGTTTTTT.

The rearrangement uses TRBV4-1 and TRBJ2-7; a possible D gene is TRBD1 (6 bases). V was cut by 0 bases and J by 3 bases, with 12 bases left in between. Per germline, CDR1 MGHRA and CDR2 YSYEKL. The CDR3 is 15 amino acids. CDR3 sequence reads: CASSQDKQGFYEQYF. CDR3 in DNA: TGCGCCAGCAGCCAAGACAAACAGGGTTTCTACGAGCAGTACTTC.

This clonotype has just a few counts. The chain has TRBV19 and TRBJ2-1; 11 bases match TRBD2. The CDR3 runs to 18 residues. The V segment lost 7 bases and the J segment 7 bases; nucleotides outside the gene matches: 18. The germline V gene has CDR1 LNHDA and CDR2 SQIVND (reference sequence). Here the CDR3 reads CASTASGRLTNQMNEQFF. CDR3 nucleotide sequence: TGTGCCAGTACCGCTAGCGGGAGGCTGACGAATCAGATGAATGAGCAGTTCTTC.

The chain recombines TRBV4-1 with TRBJ2-5; 9 bases align to TRBD2. CDR1 MGHRA and CDR2 YSYEKL come from the germline V gene. The J segment lost 13 bases and the V segment lost 3 bases, leaving 18 bases of the junction unmatched. The CDR3 contains 16 residues. The CDR3 region is CASSQISGRLYGEPYF. As DNA, the CDR3 is TGCGCCAGCAGCCAGATTAGCGGGAGATTATATGGTGAGCCGTACTTC.

The rearrangement links TRBV12-3 or TRBV12-4 to TRBJ2-7; the D is unclear. V was clipped by 6 bases and J by 5 bases, with 8 bases between them. This CDR3 is 11 amino acids long. CDR3 amino acids: CASRRRNEQYF. The CDR3 DNA sequence: TGTGCCAGCAGACGCCGCAACGAGCAGTACTTC.

This clonotype occurred a few times. The chain employs TRBV12-3 or TRBV12-4 and TRBJ2-3; D gene unclear. CDR3 length: 14 residues. V was pared by 6 bases and J by 1 base, with 11 bases between. The CDR3 DNA is TGTGCCAGCAGCTTGGAATCGCGCACAGATACGCAGTATTTT. Residues: CASSLESRTDTQYF.

Turning to this clonotype: One junction end does not reproduce the germline sequence, and a read error may be involved. This chain connects TRBV4-1 to TRBJ2-3, with 10 bases matching TRBD2. The CDR3 extends over 17 amino acids. Germline lookup yields CDR1 MGHRA and CDR2 YSYEKL. The CDR3 sequence: CASSRYLAGAMTDTRYF. DNA for the CDR3: TGCGCCAGCAGCCGGTACCTAGCGGGGGCCATGACAGATACGCGGTATTTT.

The gene calls are TRBV5-1 and TRBJ2-5, with TRBD1 as a possible D gene (7 bases). CDR1 and CDR2 from the germline V gene are SGHRS and YFSETQ. The ends were cut back, 0 bases at V and 4 bases at J, with 16 bases in the middle. The CDR3 is 16 residues long. CDR3 in amino acids: CASSLAAAGGGETQYF. The CDR3 nucleotides are TGCGCCAGCAGCTTGGCCGCAGCAGGGGGAGGAGAGACCCAGTACTTC.

In nucleotides, the CDR3 is TGTGCCACCAGTAAGAGGGCCCGCACAGATACGCAGTATTTT. Translating gives CATSKRARTDTQYF. The gene calls are TRBV24-1 and TRBJ2-3; possibly TRBD2 for D (5 bases). Trimming took off 6 bases at V and 1 base at J, with 10 bases between the two ends. The CDR3 is 14 residues long. The germline gives CDR1 KGHDR, CDR2 SFDVKD.

The rearrangement links TRBV20-1 to TRBJ2-5, with 10 bases fitting TRBD2. J gave up 9 bases and V 5 bases, and 12 bases lay outside the gene matches. Germline V lookup: CDR1 DFQATT, CDR2 SNEGSKA (reference sequence). The CDR3 is 14 amino acids. The CDR3 reads CSALGLAVVGAQYF. CDR3 sequence (DNA): TGCAGTGCTCTAGGACTAGCGGTCGTCGGGGCCCAGTACTTC.

This clonotype was counted a few times. This sequence joins TRBV7-9 and TRBJ2-1, with a tentative D call TRBD2 (5 bases). Per germline, CDR1 SEHNR and CDR2 FQNEAQ (reference sequence). CDR3 length: 15 residues. Trimming cost V 1 base and J 5 bases, with 12 bases left between them. The CDR3 DNA reads as TGTGCCAGCAGCTTAGGTACTAGGTCGGACAATGAGCAGTTCTTC. This translates into CASSLGTRSDNEQFF.

This sequence joins TRBV20-1 and TRBJ1-1; no reliable D call. The germline V and J ends were trimmed by 6 bases and 2 bases, with 7 bases remaining between them. CDR3 size: 11 residues. Germline CDR1 and CDR2: DFQATT and SNEGSKA (reference sequence). The CDR3 protein is CSAPINTEAFF. For the CDR3, the DNA is TGCAGTGCACCCATTAACACTGAAGCTTTCTTT.

This clonotype has more than one count but fewer than ten. The rearrangement joins TRBV30 to TRBJ2-3; D is undetermined. Germline V gene data show CDR1 as GTSNPN and CDR2 as SVGIG (reference sequence). Trimming pared 2 bases from V and 6 bases from J, leaving 6 bases between. The CDR3 loop spans 11 amino acids. The CDR3 spells CAWSPLDTQYF. CDR3 coding DNA: TGTGCCTGGAGTCCATTGGATACGCAGTATTTT. Full variable domain (remainder filled in from reference TRBV30 and TRBJ2-3): SQTIHQWPATLVQPVGSPLSLECTVEGTSNPNLYWYRQAAGRGLQLLFYSVGIGQISSEVPQNLSASRPQDRQFILSSKKLLLSDSGFYLCAWSPLDTQYFGPGTRLTVL.

The chain has TRBV27 and TRBJ1-2; D uncertain. The CDR3 totals 15 residues. With 7 bases removed from V and 8 bases from J, the gap between germline ends came to 23 bases. CDR1 is MNHEY and CDR2 is SMNVEV in the germline V gene (reference sequence). The CDR3 DNA reads as TGTGCCAGCAAGGAGTTCGGGAGGGCGCGTGGGGGCTACACCTTC. The encoded protein is CASKEFGRARGGYTF.

CDR3 nucleotides: TGTGCCACCGCCTTAGCGCGCACAGATACGCAGTATTTT. It translates to CATALARTDTQYF. The V call is TRBV7-3, the J call TRBJ2-3, with D maybe TRBD2 (5 bases). From germline, CDR1 is SGHTA and CDR2 FQGTGA. Deletions cut 10 bases from V and 1 base from J, with 12 bases between. CDR3 size: 13 residues.

The rearrangement joins TRBV9 to TRBJ2-1; D gene unclear. CDR3 length equals 12 residues. Trimming pared 0 bases from V and 9 bases from J, leaving 7 bases between. Germline V CDR1 and CDR2: SGDLS, YYNGEE. DNA of the CDR3: TGTGCCAGCAGCGTAGATTTCGGTGAGCAGTTCTTC. This translates into CASSVDFGEQFF.

This clonotype was detected only a few times. The chain carries TRBV27 and TRBJ2-7; weak D call: TRBD2 (6 bases). Deletions cut 2 bases from V and 3 bases from J, with 14 bases between. The germline V gene encodes CDR1 MNHEY and CDR2 SMNVEV (reference sequence). The CDR3 loop spans 15 amino acids. CDR3 sequence reads: CASSLQAGFVYEQYF. CDR3 bases: TGTGCCAGCAGTTTACAGGCGGGATTCGTCTACGAGCAGTACTTC.

This clonotype was recorded only once. J is TRBJ2-3 and V is TRBV7-8; D is ambiguous. This CDR3 has 15 residues. V lost 6 bases, J lost 2 bases, and 15 bases lay in between. The V gene's germline CDR1 is SGHVS and CDR2 FQNEAQ. CDR3 bases: TGTGCCAGCAGGGATCTAGTCTCAGACACAGATACGCAGTATTTT. This sequence encodes CASRDLVSDTDTQYF.

This clonotype was recorded many times. This chain connects TRBV10-3 to TRBJ2-7, with 9 bases lining up with TRBD2. Germline V CDR1 and CDR2: ENHRY, SYGVKD. V gave up 11 bases and J gave up 3 bases; unmatched junction bases: 8. The CDR3 has 13 amino acids. CDR3 in amino acids: CASRTSEYYEQYF. In DNA, the CDR3 is TGTGCCTCTCGGACTAGCGAGTACTACGAGCAGTACTTC.

With respect to this clonotype: Being one base from a much bigger clone, this may be a read error. CDR3 protein: CSALGGRTDTQYF. The CDR3, as DNA: TGCAGCGCCTTGGGAGGACGCACAGATACGCAGTATTTT. The V call is TRBV29-1, the J call TRBJ2-3, with TRBD2 as a possible D gene (6 bases). Germline loops: CDR1 SQVTM, CDR2 ANQGSEA. V gave up 7 bases and J gave up 1 base, with 12 bases separating them. CDR3 length: 13 amino acids.

The chain carries TRBV5-1 and TRBJ1-2; 12 bases are a match to TRBD1. The CDR3 loop spans 17 amino acids. Unmatched junction bases numbered 11, after V lost 0 bases and J lost 8 bases. Germline assignment: CDR1 SGHRS and CDR2 YFSETQ. CDR3 coding DNA: TGCGCCAGCAGCTTGGGTAATGTGGGGACAGGGGGCGCCGGCTACACCTTC. As protein: CASSLGNVGTGGAGYTF.